A single sample is the source of the 20 T cell receptor beta chains below, sequenced in a study of beta chain features in type 1 diabetes. Expressed TCRB transcripts were sequenced after all isolated RNA was converted to cDNA. Produced via immunoSEQ multiplex PCR; TCRdb's table is partial and in-frame only. The sample has 110,000 to 150,000 clones; over 8% are singletons. Specimen: central memory CD4+ T cells from blood. All receptors come from a woman between 35 and 50 years old in good health.

The chain recombines TRBV4-3 with TRBJ1-5, with 7 bases lining up with TRBD1. The CDR3 runs to 15 residues. Trimming removed 0 bases from V and 6 bases from J; junction bases left unmatched: 5. Looked up from germline, CDR1 is LGHNA and CDR2 is YSLEER. The CDR3 is CASSQESTGTQPQHF. CDR3 nucleotides: TGCGCCAGCAGCCAAGAATCGACAGGGACTCAGCCCCAGCATTTT.

The chain combines TRBV5-4 with TRBJ2-4; TRBD2 is a possible D gene (6 bases). The CDR3 is 13 amino acids. CDR1 and CDR2 (germline): SGHNT, YYREEE (reference sequence). V was pared by 9 bases and J by 0 bases, with 10 bases between. The DNA of the CDR3 is TGTGCCACGGGGGAGGCAGCCAAAAACATTCAGTACTTC. Encoded protein: CATGEAAKNIQYF.

V usage is TRBV5-1 and J usage is TRBJ2-1; 7 bases align to TRBD2. With 7 bases clipped from V and 4 bases from J, the junction kept 11 bases outside the gene matches. Germline CDR1 reads SGHRS; CDR2 reads YFSETQ. The CDR3 is 15 amino acids. The CDR3 DNA reads TGCGCCAGCTCCCAAGCCGGGACTATATACAATGAGCAGTTCTTC. Its translation: CASSQAGTIYNEQFF. Looking up the rest from reference TRBV5-1 and TRBJ2-1 gives the full variable domain: KAGVTQTPRYLIKTRGQQVTLSCSPISGHRSVSWYQQTPGQGLQFLFEYFSETQRNKGNFPGRFSGRQFSNSRSEMNVSTLELGDSALYLCASSQAGTIYNEQFFGPGTRLTVL.

V is TRBV7-2 and J is TRBJ1-5, with D perhaps matching TRBD1 (6 bases). The CDR3 consists of 15 residues. V was trimmed by 1 base and J by 3 bases, leaving 10 bases between them. Germline V gene sequence: CDR1 SGHTA, CDR2 FQGNSA. The CDR3 sequence is CASSLVGQSNQPQHF. DNA of the CDR3: TGTGCCAGCAGCTTAGTAGGACAGTCCAATCAGCCCCAGCATTTT.

The J gene is TRBJ1-2, the V gene TRBV12-5; 7 nucleotides line up with TRBD1. This CDR3 is 14 amino acids long. Germline trimming cut 0 bases from V and 7 bases from J; bases unmatched to any gene: 5. Per germline, CDR1 LGHNT and CDR2 FRNRAP. As DNA, the CDR3 is TGTGCTAGTGGTTTGGTACCGACAGGGCTTGGCTACACCTTC. Translation gives CASGLVPTGLGYTF.

This clone has just a few counts. V and J are TRBV11-2 and TRBJ2-7; no clear D gene. The germline gives CDR1 SGHAT, CDR2 FQNNGV. V was clipped by 3 bases and J by 5 bases, with 11 bases between them. The CDR3 is 13 residues long. The DNA for the CDR3 is TGTGCCAGCAGCTTCGGTAGGAGCGACGAGCAGTACTTC. This sequence encodes CASSFGRSDEQYF.

This clone has a handful of counts. This sequence joins TRBV6-4 and TRBJ2-1; D call uncertain. Germline V CDR1 and CDR2: MRHNA, SNTAGT. This CDR3 contains 15 residues. V was trimmed by 3 bases and J by 2 bases, leaving 11 bases between them. CDR3 DNA sequence: TGTGCCAGCAGTGATTCGGGTTCCGCCTACAATGAGCAGTTCTTC. It is translated as CASSDSGSAYNEQFF.

The rearrangement uses TRBV28 and TRBJ2-7, with a weak D call TRBD1 (5 bases). Germline V gene sequence: CDR1 MDHEN, CDR2 SYDVKM. Trimming cost V 7 bases and J 7 bases, with 17 bases left between them. The CDR3 has 13 residues. CDR3: CASNPEVRGEQYF. The CDR3, as DNA: TGTGCCAGCAACCCCGAAGTTAGGGGAGAGCAGTACTTC.

In its sample, this clone was seen a few times. V gene TRBV2 combines with J gene TRBJ2-1, with TRBD1 identical over 7 bases. V lost 10 bases and J lost 8; bases outside the gene matches: 14. Germline values: CDR1 SNHLY, CDR2 FYNNEI. The CDR3 sequence is 14 residues long. CDR3 DNA: TGTGCCACCCAGTACAGGGGAGCGAGGGATGAGCAGTTCTTC. It yields the protein CATQYRGARDEQFF.

The chain recombines TRBV6-1 with TRBJ1-2, with 10 nucleotides matching TRBD1. Unmatched junction bases numbered 13, after V lost 3 bases and J lost 0 bases. Per germline, CDR1 MNHNS and CDR2 SASEGT. The CDR3 has 19 amino acids. CDR3 nucleotide sequence: TGTGCCAGCAGTGACCGGGACAGGGGTTTAGGAAGGGCTAACTATGGCTACACCTTC. It specifies CASSDRDRGLGRANYGYTF.

This clone was recorded a few times. This chain connects TRBV2 to TRBJ2-4, with a weak D call TRBD1 (6 bases). The CDR3 covers 15 residues. With 0 bases removed from V and 7 bases from J, the gap between germline ends came to 13 bases. Germline assignment: CDR1 SNHLY and CDR2 FYNNEI. CDR3 nucleotides: TGTGCCAGCAGTGAAGCGTCGGGGACAAGGAACATTCAGTACTTC. It translates to CASSEASGTRNIQYF.

This clone was seen more than once but under ten times. The V call is TRBV11-2, the J call TRBJ1-4; 9 bases are shared with TRBD1. Germline CDR1 SGHAT, CDR2 FQNNGV. V gave up 5 bases and J gave up 3 bases; unmatched junction bases: 4. The CDR3 length is 15 residues. CDR3 bases: TGTGCCAGCAGCCGGGGGACAGGGCCTAATGAAAAACTGTTTTTT. The encoded protein is CASSRGTGPNEKLFF. Supplemented by reference TRBV11-2 and TRBJ1-4, the full variable domain reads EAGVAQSPRYKIIEKRQSVAFWCNPISGHATLYWYQQILGQGPKLLIQFQNNGVVDDSQLPKDRFSAERLKGVDSTLKIQPAKLEDSAVYLCASSRGTGPNEKLFFGSGTQLSVL.

The V gene is TRBV19, the J gene TRBJ1-2; 7 bases map to TRBD1. The CDR3 is 11 amino acids. V was pared by 8 bases and J by 8 bases, with 5 bases of the junction left unmatched. The germline CDR1 and CDR2 sequences are LNHDA and SQIVND (reference sequence). The DNA for the CDR3 is TGTGCCAGTGGACAGGAGGGGGGCTACACCTTC. The encoded protein is CASGQEGGYTF.

This chain connects TRBV6-5 to TRBJ1-5; D unclear. Germline lookup yields CDR1 MNHEY and CDR2 SVGAGI. Trimming shortened V by 5 bases and J by 4 bases, and 6 bases separated the two germline ends. This CDR3 has 12 residues. DNA of the CDR3: TGTGCCAGCAGTGAGTCGAATCAGCCCCAGCATTTT. Protein product: CASSESNQPQHF.

This clone was seen more than once but under ten times. V gene TRBV6-6 combines with J gene TRBJ2-7; the match to TRBD1 covers 9 bases. This CDR3 contains 14 residues. Germline V gene lookup returns CDR1 MNHNY and CDR2 SVGAGI (reference sequence). Trimming removed 2 bases from V and 5 bases from J; junction bases left unmatched: 4. CDR3 region: CASSYGTGLHEQYF. In DNA form, the CDR3 reads TGTGCCAGCAGTTACGGGACAGGGTTGCACGAGCAGTACTTC.

The table lists this clone with many counts. Written as DNA, the CDR3 is TGTGCCAGCACACCTTCCGGGAGCAGTACCTACGAGCAGTACTTC. It encodes CASTPSGSSTYEQYF. This sequence joins TRBV6-6 and TRBJ2-7, with D perhaps TRBD2 (6 bases). The V gene's germline CDR1 is MNHNY and CDR2 SVGAGI (reference sequence). V gave up 7 bases and J gave up 2 bases, with 18 bases separating them. CDR3 size: 15 residues.

This clone was seen repeatedly, ten times or more. This chain uses TRBV7-2 with TRBJ1-6; weak D call: TRBD1 (6 bases). Trimming pared 2 bases from V and 6 bases from J, leaving 8 bases between. The germline CDR1 and CDR2 sequences are SGHTA and FQGNSA. CDR3 length equals 14 residues. The CDR3: CASSLTGLNSPLHF. The CDR3 nucleotides read TGTGCCAGCAGCTTAACAGGGCTTAATTCACCCCTCCACTTT.

V and J are TRBV15 and TRBJ2-1; D perhaps matches TRBD2 (6 bases). Germline V gives CDR1 LNHNV, CDR2 YYDKDF (reference sequence). Trimming shortened V by 1 base and J by 5 bases, and 9 bases separated the two germline ends. The CDR3 runs to 14 residues. CDR3 sequence: CATSRGDSHNEQFF. The DNA for the CDR3 is TGTGCCACCAGCAGAGGGGACTCACACAATGAGCAGTTCTTC.

This clone occurred a few times. The chain joins TRBV18 to TRBJ1-6; tentative D call: TRBD1 (5 bases). Looked up from germline, CDR1 is KGHSH and CDR2 is LQKENI. This CDR3 is 15 amino acids long. The V end lost 5 bases, the J end lost 8 bases, and 16 bases lay between the germline ends. This chain's CDR3 is CASSSDSPRDSPLHF. As DNA, the CDR3 is TGTGCCAGCTCAAGTGACAGCCCCAGGGATTCACCCCTCCACTTT.

In its sample, this clone was seen a few times. This chain uses TRBV13 with TRBJ2-6; 9 nucleotides agree with TRBD1. The germline CDR1 and CDR2 sequences are PRHDT and FYEKMQ (reference sequence). CDR3 length: 18 residues. Trimming cost V 5 bases and J 2 bases; bases outside gene matches: 10. CDR3: CASSPTGTGSTGANVLTF. CDR3 nucleotide sequence: TGTGCCAGCAGCCCAACCGGGACAGGGTCAACTGGGGCCAACGTCCTGACTTTC. Using reference TRBV13 and TRBJ2-6 for the parts outside the CDR3, the full variable domain is AAGVIQSPRHLIKEKRETATLKCYPIPRHDTVYWYQQGPGQDPQFLISFYEKMQSDKGSIPDRFSAQQFSDYHSELNMSSLELGDSALYFCASSPTGTGSTGANVLTFGAGSRLTVL.